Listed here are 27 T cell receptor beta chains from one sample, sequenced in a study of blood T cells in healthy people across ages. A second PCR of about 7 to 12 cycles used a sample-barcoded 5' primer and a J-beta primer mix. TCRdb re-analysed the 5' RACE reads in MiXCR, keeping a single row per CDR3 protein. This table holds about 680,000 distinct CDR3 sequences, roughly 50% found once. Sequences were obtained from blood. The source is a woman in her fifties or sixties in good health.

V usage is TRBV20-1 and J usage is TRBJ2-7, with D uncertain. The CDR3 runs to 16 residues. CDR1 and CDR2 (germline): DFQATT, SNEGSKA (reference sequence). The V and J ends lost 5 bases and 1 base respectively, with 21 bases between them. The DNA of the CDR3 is TGCAGTGCTTTCGCTCAATCAGAGCGTATTTCCTACGAGCAGTACTTC. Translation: CSAFAQSERISYEQYF.

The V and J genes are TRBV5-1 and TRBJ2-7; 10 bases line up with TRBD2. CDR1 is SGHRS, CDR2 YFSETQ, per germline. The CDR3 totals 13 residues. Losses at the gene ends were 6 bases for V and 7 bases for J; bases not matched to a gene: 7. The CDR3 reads CASNLAGDNEQYF. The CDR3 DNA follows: TGCGCCAGCAATCTAGCGGGGGACAATGAGCAGTACTTC.

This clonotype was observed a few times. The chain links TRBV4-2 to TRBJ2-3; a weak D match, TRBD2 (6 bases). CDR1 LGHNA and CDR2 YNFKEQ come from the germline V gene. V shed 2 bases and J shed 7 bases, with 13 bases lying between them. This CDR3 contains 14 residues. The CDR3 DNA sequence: TGTGCCAGCAGCCAACCAAGCGGGTCTTATACGCAGTATTTT. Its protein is CASSQPSGSYTQYF.

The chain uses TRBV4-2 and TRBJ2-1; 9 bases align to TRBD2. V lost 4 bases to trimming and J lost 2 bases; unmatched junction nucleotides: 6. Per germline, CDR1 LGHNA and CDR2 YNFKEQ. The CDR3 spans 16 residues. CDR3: CASSPAGGRAYNEQFF. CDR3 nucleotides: TGTGCCAGCAGCCCCGCGGGCGGGAGGGCCTACAATGAGCAGTTCTTC.

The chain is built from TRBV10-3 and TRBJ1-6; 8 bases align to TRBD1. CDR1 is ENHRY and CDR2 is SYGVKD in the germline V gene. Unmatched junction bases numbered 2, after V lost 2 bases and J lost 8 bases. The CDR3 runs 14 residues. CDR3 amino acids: CAISERTGYSPLHF. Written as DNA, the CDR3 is TGTGCCATCAGTGAGAGGACAGGGTATTCACCCCTCCACTTT.

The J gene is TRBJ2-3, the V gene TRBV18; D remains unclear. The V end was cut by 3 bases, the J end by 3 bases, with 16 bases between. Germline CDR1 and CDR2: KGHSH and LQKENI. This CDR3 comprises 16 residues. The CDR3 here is CASSPSATISTDTQYF. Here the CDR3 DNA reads TGTGCCAGCTCACCGTCGGCCACTATCAGTACAGATACGCAGTATTTT.

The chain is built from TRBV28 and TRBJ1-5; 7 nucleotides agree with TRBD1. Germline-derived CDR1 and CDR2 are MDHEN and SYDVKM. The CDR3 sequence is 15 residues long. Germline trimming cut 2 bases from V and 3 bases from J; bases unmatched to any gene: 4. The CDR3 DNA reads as TGTGCCAGCAGTTTACCGACAGGGAACAATCAGCCCCAGCATTTT. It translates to CASSLPTGNNQPQHF.

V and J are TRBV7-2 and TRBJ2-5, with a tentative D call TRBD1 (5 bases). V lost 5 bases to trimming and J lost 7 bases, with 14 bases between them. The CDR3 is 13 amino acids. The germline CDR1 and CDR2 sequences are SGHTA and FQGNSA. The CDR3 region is CASSQKSQGTQYF. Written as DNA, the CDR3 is TGTGCCAGCAGCCAAAAATCCCAGGGGACCCAGTACTTC.

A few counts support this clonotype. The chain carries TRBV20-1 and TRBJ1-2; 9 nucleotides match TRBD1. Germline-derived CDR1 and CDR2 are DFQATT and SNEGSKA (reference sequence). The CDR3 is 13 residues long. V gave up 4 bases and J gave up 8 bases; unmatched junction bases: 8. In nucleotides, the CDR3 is TGCAGTGCTACTACAGGGGGCGCAGAAGGCTACACCTTC. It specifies CSATTGGAEGYTF.

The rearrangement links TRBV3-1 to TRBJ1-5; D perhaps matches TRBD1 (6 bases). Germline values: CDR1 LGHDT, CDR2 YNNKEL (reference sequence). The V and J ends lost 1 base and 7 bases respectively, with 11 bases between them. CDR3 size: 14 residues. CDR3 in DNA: TGTGCCAGCAGCCAAGGGCAGGGGAAACAGCCCCAGCATTTT. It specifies CASSQGQGKQPQHF.

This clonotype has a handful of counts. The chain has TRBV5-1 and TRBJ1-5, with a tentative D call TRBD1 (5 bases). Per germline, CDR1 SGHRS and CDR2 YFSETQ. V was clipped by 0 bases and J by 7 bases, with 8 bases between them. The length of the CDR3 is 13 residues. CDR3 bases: TGCGCCAGCAGCTTGGACGGGGGACAGCCCCAGCATTTT. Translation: CASSLDGGQPQHF.

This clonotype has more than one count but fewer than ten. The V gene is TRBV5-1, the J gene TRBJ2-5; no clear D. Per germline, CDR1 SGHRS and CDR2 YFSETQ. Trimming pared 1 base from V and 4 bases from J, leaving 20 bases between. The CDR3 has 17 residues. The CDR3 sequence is CASSLQDGRIQGETQYF. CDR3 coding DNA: TGCGCCAGCAGCTTGCAGGATGGCAGAATCCAAGGAGAGACCCAGTACTTC.

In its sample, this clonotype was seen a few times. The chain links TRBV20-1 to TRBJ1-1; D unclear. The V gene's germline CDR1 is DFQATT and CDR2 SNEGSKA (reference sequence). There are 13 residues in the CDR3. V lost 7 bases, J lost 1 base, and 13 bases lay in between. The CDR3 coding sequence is TGCAGTGGCACAGAGGAAACGAACACTGAAGCTTTCTTT. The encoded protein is CSGTEETNTEAFF.

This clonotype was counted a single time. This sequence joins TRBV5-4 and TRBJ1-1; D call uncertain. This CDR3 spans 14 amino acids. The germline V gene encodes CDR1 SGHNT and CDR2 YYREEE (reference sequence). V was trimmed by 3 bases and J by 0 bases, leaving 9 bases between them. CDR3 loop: CASSSSGLNTEAFF. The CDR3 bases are TGTGCCAGCAGCTCTTCTGGATTGAACACTGAAGCTTTCTTT. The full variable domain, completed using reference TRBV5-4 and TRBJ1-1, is ETGVTQSPTHLIKTRGQQVTLRCSSQSGHNTVSWYQQALGQGPQFIFQYYREEENGRGNFPPRFSGLQFPNYSSELNVNALELDDSALYLCASSSSGLNTEAFFGQGTRLTVV.

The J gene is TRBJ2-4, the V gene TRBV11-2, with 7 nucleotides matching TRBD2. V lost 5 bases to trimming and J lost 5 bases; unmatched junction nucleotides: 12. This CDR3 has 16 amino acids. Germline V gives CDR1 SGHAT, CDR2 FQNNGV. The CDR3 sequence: CASSPRAGRPQNIQYF. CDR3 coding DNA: TGTGCCAGCAGCCCGAGGGCCGGGAGGCCCCAAAACATTCAGTACTTC.

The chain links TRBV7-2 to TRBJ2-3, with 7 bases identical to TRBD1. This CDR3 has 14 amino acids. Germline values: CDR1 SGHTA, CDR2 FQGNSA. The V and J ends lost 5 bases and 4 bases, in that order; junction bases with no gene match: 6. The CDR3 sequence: CASSLEGAADTQYF. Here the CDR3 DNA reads TGTGCCAGCAGCCTCGAGGGGGCGGCAGATACGCAGTATTTT. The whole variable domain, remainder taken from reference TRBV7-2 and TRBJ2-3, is GAGVSQSPSNKVTEKGKDVELRCDPISGHTALYWYRQSLGQGLEFLIYFQGNSAPDKSGLPSDRFSAERTGGSVSTLTIQRTQQEDSAVYLCASSLEGAADTQYFGPGTRLTVL.

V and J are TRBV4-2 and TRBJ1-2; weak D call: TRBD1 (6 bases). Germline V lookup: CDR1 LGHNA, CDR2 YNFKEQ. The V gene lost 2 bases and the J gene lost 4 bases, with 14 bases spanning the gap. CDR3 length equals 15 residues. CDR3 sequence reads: CASSQPGTRAYGYTF. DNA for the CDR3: TGTGCCAGCAGCCAACCCGGGACAAGGGCCTATGGCTACACCTTC.

In nucleotides, the CDR3 is TGCAGTGCTAGTCGACTAGATACGCAGTATTTT. Encoded protein: CSASRLDTQYF. The gene calls are TRBV20-1 and TRBJ2-3; D is unresolved. Germline CDR1 and CDR2: DFQATT and SNEGSKA (reference sequence). Trimming pared 3 bases from V and 5 bases from J, leaving 6 bases between. CDR3 length: 11 amino acids.

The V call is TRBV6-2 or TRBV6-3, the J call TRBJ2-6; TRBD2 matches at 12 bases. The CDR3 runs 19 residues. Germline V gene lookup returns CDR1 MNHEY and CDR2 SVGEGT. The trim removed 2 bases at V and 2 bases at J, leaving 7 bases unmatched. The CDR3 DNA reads TGTGCCAGCAGTTACAAGGTGACTAGCGGGAGTGCTGGGGCCAACGTCCTGACTTTC. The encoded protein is CASSYKVTSGSAGANVLTF.

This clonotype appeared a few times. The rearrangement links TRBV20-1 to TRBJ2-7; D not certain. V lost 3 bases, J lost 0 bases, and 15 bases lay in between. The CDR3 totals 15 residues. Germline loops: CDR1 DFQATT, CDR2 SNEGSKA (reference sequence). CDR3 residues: CSARATHMRSYEQYF. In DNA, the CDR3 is TGCAGTGCTAGGGCCACACATATGCGCTCCTACGAGCAGTACTTC.

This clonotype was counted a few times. This CDR3 is CSVKRDRSYEQYF. The CDR3 nucleotides read TGCAGCGTGAAAAGGGATCGGTCCTACGAGCAGTACTTC. The genes are TRBV29-1 and TRBJ2-7; D ambiguous. Trimming removed 6 bases at V and 1 base at J, with 13 bases between. The CDR3 runs to 13 residues. Germline V gene sequence: CDR1 SQVTM, CDR2 ANQGSEA.

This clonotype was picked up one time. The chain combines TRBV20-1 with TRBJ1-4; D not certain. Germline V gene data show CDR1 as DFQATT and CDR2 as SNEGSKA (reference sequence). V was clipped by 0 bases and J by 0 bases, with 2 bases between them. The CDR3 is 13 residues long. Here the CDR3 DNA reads TGCAGTGCTAGAGAAACAACTAATGAAAAACTGTTTTTT. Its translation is CSARETTNEKLFF.

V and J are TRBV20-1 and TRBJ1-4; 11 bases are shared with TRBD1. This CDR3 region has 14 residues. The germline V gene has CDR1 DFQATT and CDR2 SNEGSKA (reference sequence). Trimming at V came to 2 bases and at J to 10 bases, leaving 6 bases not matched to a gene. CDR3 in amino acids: CSARSGQGGGKLFF. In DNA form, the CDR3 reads TGCAGTGCTAGATCGGGACAGGGGGGGGGAAAACTGTTTTTT.

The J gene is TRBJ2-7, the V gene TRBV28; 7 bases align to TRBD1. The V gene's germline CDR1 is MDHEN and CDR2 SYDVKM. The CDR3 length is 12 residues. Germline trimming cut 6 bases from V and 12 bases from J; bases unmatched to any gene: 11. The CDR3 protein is CASRPNDRVRYF. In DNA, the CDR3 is TGTGCCAGCAGACCAAATGACAGGGTGCGGTACTTC.

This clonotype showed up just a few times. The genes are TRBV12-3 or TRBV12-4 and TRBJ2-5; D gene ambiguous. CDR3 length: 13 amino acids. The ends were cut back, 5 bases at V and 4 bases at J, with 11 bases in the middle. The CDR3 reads CASSNLASETQYF. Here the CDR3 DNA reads TGTGCCAGCAGTAACTTAGCTTCAGAGACCCAGTACTTC.

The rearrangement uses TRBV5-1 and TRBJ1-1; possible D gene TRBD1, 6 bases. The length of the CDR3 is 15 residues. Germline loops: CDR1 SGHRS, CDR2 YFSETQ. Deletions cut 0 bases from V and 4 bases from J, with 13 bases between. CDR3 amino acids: CASSLGGAGLTEAFF. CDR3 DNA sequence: TGCGCCAGCAGCTTGGGGGGGGCCGGCCTCACTGAAGCTTTCTTT.

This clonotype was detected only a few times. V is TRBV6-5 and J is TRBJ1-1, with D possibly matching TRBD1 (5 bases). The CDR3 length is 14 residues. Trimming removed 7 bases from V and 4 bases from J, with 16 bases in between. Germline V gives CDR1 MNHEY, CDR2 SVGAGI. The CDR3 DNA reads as TGTGCCAGCACCTCCCCAGGGTCGGTCACTGAAGCTTTCTTT. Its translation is CASTSPGSVTEAFF.